This TCR beta chain stems from a study of blood T cells in healthy people across ages. Study-level findings and limits: Considered underestimates were the diversity estimates obtained from one million T cells. Long-lived and aged donors differed, with more naive CD4+ cells and higher diversity in the long-lived.

With V trimmed by 2 bases and J by 13 bases, 18 bases remained unmatched. The germline CDR1 and CDR2 sequences are DFQATT and SNEGSKA (reference sequence). There are 16 residues in the CDR3. Comments on this clonotype: Its antigen is undetermined. This may arise from a read error, as a much more abundant clone is one base away.

PCR was performed a second time for about 6 to 11 cycles using a sample-barcoded 5' primer and a J-beta primer mix. MiXCR, applied by TCRdb to the 5' RACE reads, yields one record per CDR3 protein. Of approximately 820,000 distinct CDR3 sequences in the sample, around two fifths were seen once. The J gene is TRBJ2-1, the V gene TRBV20-1, with 9 bases fitting TRBD1. The clonotype was recovered from a man aged 55 to 69 in good health. Sequenced sample: blood. CDR3 amino acids: CSARSVRGTGYETQFF. The CDR3 DNA reads TGCAGTGCTAGATCTGTTAGGGGGACAGGGTATGAGACCCAGTTCTTC.